This TCR beta chain was recorded in a study of T cell responses to AZD1222 COVID-19 vaccine. General study findings and limits: Spike-wide coverage was observed for vaccine-associated CD4 TCRs, with dominant responses at 160-218 and 743-854. Reportedly, nearly half of unique spike TCRs recognized epitopes outside B.1.351/B.1.1.7 mutations.

A note on this clone: Its antigen is not identified. A read error may produce the germline difference seen at one junction end.

The repertoire was sequenced with immunoSEQ multiplex PCR; TCRdb's copy has only in-frame clones and lacks some. The table has 150,000 or so clones, around 93% seen once. Sample: peripheral blood, taken 28 days after the second AZD1222 dose. The TCR was taken from an adult who received the AZD1222 COVID-19 vaccine.

CDR3 in DNA: TGTGCCAGCACTTACGCCAAGCTACCGAGCATCCAGCCCCAGCATTTT. As protein: CASTYAKLPSIQPQHF. The chain uses TRBV6-6 and TRBJ1-5; unclear D gene. This CDR3 has 16 amino acids. CDR1 is MNHNY and CDR2 is SVGAGI in the germline V gene (reference sequence).